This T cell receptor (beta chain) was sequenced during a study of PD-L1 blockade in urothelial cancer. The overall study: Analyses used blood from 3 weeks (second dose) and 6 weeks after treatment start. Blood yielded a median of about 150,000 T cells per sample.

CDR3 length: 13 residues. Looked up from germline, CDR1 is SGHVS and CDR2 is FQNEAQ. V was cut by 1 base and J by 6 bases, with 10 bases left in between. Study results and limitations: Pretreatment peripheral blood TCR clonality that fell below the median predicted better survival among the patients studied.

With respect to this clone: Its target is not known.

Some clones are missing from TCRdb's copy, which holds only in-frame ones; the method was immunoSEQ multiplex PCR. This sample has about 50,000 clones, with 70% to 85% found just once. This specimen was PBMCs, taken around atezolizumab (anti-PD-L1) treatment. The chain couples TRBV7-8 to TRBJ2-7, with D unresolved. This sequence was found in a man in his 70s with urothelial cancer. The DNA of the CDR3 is TGTGCCAGCAGCTTAGAGCGATTGGGCGAGCAGTACTTC. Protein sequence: CASSLERLGEQYF.